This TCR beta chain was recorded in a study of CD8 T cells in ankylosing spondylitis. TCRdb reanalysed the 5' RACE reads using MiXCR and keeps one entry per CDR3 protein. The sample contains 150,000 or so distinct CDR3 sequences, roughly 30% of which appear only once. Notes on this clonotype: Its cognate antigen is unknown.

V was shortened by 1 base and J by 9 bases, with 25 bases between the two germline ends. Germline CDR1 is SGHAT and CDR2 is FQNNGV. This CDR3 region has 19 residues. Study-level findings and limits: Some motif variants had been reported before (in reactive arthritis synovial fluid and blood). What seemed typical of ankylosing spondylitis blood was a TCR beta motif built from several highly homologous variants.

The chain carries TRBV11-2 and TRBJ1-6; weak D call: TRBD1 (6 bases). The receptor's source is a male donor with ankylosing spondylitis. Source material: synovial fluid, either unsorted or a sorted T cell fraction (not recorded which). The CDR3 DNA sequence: TGTGCCAGCAGCTTAGGGGGGACCTGGACAGAGGGGTCGGCTTCACCCCTCCACTTT. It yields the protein CASSLGGTWTEGSASPLHF.